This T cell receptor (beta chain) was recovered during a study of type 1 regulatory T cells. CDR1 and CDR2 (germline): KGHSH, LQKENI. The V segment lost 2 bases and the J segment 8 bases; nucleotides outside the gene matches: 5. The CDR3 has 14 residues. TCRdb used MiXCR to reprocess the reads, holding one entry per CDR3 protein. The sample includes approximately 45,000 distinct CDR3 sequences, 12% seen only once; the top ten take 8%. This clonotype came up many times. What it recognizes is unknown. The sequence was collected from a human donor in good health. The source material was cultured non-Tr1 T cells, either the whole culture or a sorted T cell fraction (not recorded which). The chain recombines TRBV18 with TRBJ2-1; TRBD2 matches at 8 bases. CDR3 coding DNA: TGTGCCAGCTCACCAGGGAGCGGGAGCTATGAGCAGTTCTTC. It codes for CASSPGSGSYEQFF.